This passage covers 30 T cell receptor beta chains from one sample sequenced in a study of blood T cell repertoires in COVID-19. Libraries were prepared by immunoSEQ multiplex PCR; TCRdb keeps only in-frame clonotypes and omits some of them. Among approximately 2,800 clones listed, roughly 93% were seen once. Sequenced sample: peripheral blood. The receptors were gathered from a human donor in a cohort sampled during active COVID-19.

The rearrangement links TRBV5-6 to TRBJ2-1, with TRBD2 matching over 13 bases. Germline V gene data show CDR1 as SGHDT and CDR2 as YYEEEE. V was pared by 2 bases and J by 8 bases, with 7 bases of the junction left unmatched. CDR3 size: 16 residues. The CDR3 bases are TGTGCCAGCAGCTTCGAGACTAGCGGGAGGACCTATGAGCAGTTCTTC. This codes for CASSFETSGRTYEQFF.

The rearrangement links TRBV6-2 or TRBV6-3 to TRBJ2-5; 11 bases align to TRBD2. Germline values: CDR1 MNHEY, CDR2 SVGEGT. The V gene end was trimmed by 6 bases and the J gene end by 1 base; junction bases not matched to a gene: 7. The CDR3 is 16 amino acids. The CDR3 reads CASRPSGGTRQETQYF. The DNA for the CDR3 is TGTGCCAGCAGGCCTAGCGGGGGGACGCGCCAAGAGACCCAGTACTTC.

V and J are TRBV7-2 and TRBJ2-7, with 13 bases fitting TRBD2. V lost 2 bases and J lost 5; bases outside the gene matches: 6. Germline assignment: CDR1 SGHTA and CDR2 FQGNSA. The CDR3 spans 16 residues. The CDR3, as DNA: TGTGCCAGCAGCTTACGCACTAGCGGGGGGGCCCACGAGCAGTACTTC. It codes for CASSLRTSGGAHEQYF.

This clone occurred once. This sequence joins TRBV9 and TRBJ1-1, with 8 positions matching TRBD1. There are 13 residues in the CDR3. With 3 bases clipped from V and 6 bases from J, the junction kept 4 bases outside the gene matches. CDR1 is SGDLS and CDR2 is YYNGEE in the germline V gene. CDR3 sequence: CASSGTGIAEAFF. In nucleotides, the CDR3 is TGTGCCAGCAGCGGGACAGGGATTGCTGAAGCTTTCTTT.

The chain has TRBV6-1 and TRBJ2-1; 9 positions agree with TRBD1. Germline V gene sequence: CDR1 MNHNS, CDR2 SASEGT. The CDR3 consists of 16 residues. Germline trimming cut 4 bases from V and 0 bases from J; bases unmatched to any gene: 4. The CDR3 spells CASSVDRGSSYNEQFF. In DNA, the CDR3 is TGTGCCAGCAGTGTGGACAGGGGTAGCTCCTACAATGAGCAGTTCTTC.

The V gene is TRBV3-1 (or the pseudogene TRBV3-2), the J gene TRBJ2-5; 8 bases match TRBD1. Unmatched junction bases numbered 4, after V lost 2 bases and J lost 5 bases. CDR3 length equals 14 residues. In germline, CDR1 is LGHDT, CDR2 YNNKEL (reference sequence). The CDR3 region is CASSQRRQGETQYF. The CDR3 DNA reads TGTGCCAGCAGCCAACGGAGACAGGGGGAGACCCAGTACTTC.

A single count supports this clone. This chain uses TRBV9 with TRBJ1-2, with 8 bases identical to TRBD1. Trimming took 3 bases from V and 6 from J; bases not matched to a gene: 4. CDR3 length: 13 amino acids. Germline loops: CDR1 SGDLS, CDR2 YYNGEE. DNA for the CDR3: TGTGCCAGCAGCGGACAGGGGTGGGATGGCTACACCTTC. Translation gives CASSGQGWDGYTF.

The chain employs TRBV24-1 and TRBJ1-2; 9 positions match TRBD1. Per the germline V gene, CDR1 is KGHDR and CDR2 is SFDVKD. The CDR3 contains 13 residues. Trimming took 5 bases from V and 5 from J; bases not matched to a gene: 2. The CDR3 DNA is TGTGCCACCAGTGGGGACAGGGCGTATGGCTACACCTTC. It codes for CATSGDRAYGYTF.

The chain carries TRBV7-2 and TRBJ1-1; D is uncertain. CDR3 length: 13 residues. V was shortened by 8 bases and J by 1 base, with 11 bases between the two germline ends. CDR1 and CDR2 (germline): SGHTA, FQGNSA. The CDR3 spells CASGPYTNTEAFF. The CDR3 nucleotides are TGTGCCAGCGGCCCGTACACGAACACTGAAGCTTTCTTT.

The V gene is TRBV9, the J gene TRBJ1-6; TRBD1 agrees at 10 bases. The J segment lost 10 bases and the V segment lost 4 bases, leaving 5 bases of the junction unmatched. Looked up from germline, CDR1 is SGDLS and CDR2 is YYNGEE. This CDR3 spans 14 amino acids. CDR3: CASSPGTGESPLHF. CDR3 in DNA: TGTGCCAGCAGCCCCGGGACAGGGGAATCACCCCTCCACTTT. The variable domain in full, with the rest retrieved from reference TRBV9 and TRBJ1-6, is DSGVTQTPKHLITATGQRVTLRCSPRSGDLSVYWYQQSLDQGLQFLIQYYNGEERAKGNILERFSAQQFPDLHSELNLSSLELGDSALYFCASSPGTGESPLHFGNGTRLTVT.

CDR3: CASRGAQGGNQPQHF. Written as DNA, the CDR3 is TGTGCCAGTAGGGGGGCACAGGGGGGAAATCAGCCCCAGCATTTT. The chain combines TRBV19 with TRBJ1-5, with 8 bases identical to TRBD1. CDR3 size: 15 residues. CDR1 is LNHDA, CDR2 SQIVND, per germline (reference sequence). V was clipped by 6 bases and J by 4 bases; unmatched bases: 8.

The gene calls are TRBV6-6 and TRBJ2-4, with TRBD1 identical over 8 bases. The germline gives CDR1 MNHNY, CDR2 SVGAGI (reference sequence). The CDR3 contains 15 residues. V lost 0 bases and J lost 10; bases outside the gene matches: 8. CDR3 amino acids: CASSYSHGQGGIQYF. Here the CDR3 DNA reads TGTGCCAGCAGTTACTCGCACGGACAGGGAGGAATTCAGTACTTC.

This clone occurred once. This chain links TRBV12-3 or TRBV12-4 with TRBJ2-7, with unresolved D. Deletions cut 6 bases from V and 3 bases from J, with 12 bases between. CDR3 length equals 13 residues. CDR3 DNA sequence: TGTGCCAGCAGCCCTACCCAAAGCTACGAGCAGTACTTC. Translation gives CASSPTQSYEQYF.

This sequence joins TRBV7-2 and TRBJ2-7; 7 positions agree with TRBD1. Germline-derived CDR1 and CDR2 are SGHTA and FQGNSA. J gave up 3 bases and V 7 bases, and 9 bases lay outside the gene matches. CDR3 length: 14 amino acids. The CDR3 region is CASTEGAGGYEQYF. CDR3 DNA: TGTGCCAGCACCGAGGGGGCAGGGGGCTACGAGCAGTACTTC.

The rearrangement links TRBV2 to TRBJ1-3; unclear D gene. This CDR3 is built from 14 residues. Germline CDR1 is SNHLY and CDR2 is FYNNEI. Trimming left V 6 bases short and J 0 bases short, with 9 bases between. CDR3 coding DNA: TGTGCCAGCAGAAGACAAAGCTCTGGAAACACCATATATTTT. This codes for CASRRQSSGNTIYF.

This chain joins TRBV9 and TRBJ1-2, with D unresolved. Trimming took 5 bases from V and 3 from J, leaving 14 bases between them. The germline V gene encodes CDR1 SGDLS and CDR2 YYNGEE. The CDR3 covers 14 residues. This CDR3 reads CASSPGIPHYGYTF. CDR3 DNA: TGTGCCAGCAGTCCCGGGATACCCCACTATGGCTACACCTTC.

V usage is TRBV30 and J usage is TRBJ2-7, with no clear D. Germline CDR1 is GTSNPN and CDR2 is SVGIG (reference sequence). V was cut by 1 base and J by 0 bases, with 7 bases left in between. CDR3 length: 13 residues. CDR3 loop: CAWSGHHSYEQYF. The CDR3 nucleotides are TGTGCCTGGAGTGGACACCACTCCTACGAGCAGTACTTC.

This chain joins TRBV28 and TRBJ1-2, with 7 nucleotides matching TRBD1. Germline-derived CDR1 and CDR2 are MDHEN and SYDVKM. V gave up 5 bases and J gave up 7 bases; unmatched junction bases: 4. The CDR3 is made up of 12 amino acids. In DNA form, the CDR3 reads TGTGCCAGCAGTGCTTGGGACAGTGGCTACACCTTC. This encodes CASSAWDSGYTF.

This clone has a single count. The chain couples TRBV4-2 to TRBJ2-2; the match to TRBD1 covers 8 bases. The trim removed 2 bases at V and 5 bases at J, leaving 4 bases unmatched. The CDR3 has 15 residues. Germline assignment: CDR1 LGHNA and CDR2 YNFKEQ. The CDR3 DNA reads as TGTGCCAGCAGCCAAAACAGGGGGACGACCGGGGAGCTGTTTTTT. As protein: CASSQNRGTTGELFF.

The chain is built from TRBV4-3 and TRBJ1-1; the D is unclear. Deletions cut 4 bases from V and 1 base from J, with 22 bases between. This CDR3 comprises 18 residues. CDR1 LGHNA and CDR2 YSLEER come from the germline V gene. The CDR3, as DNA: TGCGCCAGCAGCCTTGGATTCGTCGGGGAGCTCCGGAACACTGAAGCTTTCTTT. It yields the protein CASSLGFVGELRNTEAFF.

The CDR3 DNA reads as TGTGCCAGCAGCCAAGGCCCCAGGGGGTCTCACTACGAGCAGTACTTC. Its protein is CASSQGPRGSHYEQYF. This chain uses TRBV4-2 with TRBJ2-7; 7 bases align to TRBD1. V shed 1 base and J 3 bases; nucleotides not matched to a gene: 9. The germline CDR1 and CDR2 sequences are LGHNA and YNFKEQ. The CDR3 totals 16 residues.

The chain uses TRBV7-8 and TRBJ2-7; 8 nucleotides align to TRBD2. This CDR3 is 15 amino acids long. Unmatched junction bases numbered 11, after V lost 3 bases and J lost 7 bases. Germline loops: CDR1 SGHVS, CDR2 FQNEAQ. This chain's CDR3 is CASSLQAGAGEEQYF. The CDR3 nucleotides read TGTGCCAGCAGCTTGCAAGCGGGGGCGGGTGAGGAGCAGTACTTC.

The CDR3 DNA follows: TGTGCCAGCAGCTTGACGGGGGGGCTCACCGGGGAGCTGTTTTTT. Translated, it gives CASSLTGGLTGELFF. The rearrangement joins TRBV5-4 to TRBJ2-2; TRBD2 matches at 8 bases. Losses at the gene ends were 1 base for V and 4 bases for J; bases not matched to a gene: 3. CDR1 SGHNT and CDR2 YYREEE come from the germline V gene (reference sequence). The CDR3 sequence is 15 residues long.

The CDR3 is CASSQGRTGARETQYF. The CDR3 nucleotides are TGCGCCAGCAGCCAAGGTAGAACAGGGGCCCGAGAGACCCAGTACTTC. The chain has TRBV4-3 and TRBJ2-5, with TRBD1 matching over 7 bases. Per the germline V gene, CDR1 is LGHNA and CDR2 is YSLEER. The trim removed 1 base at V and 4 bases at J, leaving 9 bases unmatched. This CDR3 spans 16 amino acids.

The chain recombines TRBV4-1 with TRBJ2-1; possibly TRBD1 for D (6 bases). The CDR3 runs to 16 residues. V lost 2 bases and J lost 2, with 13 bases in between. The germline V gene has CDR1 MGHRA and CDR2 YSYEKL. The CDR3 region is CASSQRDTGAYNEQFF. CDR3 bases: TGCGCCAGCAGCCAACGGGACACCGGGGCCTACAATGAGCAGTTCTTC.

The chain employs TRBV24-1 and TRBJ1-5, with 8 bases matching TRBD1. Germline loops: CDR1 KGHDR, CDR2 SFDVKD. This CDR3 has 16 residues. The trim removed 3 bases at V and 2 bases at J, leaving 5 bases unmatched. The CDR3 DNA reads TGTGCCACCAGTGATCCGTCGACAGGGGGCAATCAGCCCCAGCATTTT. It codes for CATSDPSTGGNQPQHF.

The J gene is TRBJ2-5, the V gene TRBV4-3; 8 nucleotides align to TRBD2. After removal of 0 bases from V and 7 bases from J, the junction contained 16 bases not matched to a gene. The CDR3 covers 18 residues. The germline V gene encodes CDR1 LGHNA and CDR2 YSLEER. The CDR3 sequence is CASSQEVTSGIFGGTQYF. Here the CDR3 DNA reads TGCGCCAGCAGCCAAGAGGTCACTAGCGGAATATTTGGTGGGACCCAGTACTTC.

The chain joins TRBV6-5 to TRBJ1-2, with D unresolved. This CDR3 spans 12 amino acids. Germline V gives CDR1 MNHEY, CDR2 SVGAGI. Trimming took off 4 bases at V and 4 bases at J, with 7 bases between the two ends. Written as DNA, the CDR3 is TGTGCCAGCAGTTCGGGGTCCTATGGCTACACCTTC. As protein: CASSSGSYGYTF.

In DNA form, the CDR3 reads TGTGCCATCAGTGAGTCCCGGACGCTCTCCGGGGTGGAGCAGTTCTTC. It encodes CAISESRTLSGVEQFF. This chain joins TRBV10-3 and TRBJ2-1, with D perhaps matching TRBD2 (5 bases). With 0 bases removed from V and 10 bases from J, the gap between germline ends came to 19 bases. Germline assignment: CDR1 ENHRY and CDR2 SYGVKD. There are 16 residues in the CDR3.

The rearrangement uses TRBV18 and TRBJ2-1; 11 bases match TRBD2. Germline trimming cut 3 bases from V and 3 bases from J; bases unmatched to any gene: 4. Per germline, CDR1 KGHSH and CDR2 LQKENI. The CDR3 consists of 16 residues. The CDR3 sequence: CASSPTSGEIYNEQFF. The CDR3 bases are TGTGCCAGCTCACCGACTAGCGGGGAGATCTACAATGAGCAGTTCTTC.